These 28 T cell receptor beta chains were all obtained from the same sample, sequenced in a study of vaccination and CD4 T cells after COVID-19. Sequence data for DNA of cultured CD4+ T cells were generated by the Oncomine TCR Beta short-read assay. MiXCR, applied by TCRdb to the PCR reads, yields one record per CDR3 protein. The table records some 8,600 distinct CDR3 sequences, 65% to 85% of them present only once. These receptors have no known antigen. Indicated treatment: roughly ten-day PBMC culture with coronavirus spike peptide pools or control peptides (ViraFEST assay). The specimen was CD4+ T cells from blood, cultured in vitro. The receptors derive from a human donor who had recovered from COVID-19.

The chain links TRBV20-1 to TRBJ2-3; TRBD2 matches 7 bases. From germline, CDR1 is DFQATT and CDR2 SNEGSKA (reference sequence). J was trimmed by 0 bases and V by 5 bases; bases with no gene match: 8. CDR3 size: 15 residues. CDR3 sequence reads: CSAEALAASTDTQYF. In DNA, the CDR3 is TGCAGTGCTGAGGCCCTAGCGGCTAGCACAGATACGCAGTATTTT.

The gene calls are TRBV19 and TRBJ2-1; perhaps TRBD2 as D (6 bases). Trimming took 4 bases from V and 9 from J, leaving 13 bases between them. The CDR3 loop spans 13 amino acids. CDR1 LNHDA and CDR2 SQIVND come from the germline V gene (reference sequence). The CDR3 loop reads CASSSSTSTEQFF. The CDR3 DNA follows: TGTGCCAGTAGTAGTTCTACTAGCACTGAGCAGTTCTTC.

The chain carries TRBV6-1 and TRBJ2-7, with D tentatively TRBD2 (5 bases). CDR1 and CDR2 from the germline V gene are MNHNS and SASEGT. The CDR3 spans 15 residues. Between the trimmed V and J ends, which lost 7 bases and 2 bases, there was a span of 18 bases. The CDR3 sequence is CASILRPGSTYEQYF. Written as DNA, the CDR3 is TGTGCCAGCATTCTTCGACCGGGATCGACCTACGAGCAGTACTTC.

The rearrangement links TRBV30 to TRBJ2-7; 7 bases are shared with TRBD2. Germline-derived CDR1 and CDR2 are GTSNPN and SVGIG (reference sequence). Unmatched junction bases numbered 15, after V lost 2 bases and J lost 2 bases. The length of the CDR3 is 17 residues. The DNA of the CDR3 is TGTGCCTGGAGTCCGCCCCCCCGGCTAGCGGCTACCTACGAGCAGTACTTC. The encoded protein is CAWSPPPRLAATYEQYF.

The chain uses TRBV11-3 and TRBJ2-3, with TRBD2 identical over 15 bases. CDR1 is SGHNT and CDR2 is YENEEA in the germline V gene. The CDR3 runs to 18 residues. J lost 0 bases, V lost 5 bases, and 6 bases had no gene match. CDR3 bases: TGTGCCAGCAGCCCCGGGACTAGCGGGGGGCTAAGCACAGATACGCAGTATTTT. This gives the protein CASSPGTSGGLSTDTQYF.

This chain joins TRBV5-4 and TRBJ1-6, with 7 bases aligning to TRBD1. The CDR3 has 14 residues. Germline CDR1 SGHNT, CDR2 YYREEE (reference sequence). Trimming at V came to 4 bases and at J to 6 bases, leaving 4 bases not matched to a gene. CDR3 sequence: CASSTQGGNSPLHF. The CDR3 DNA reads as TGTGCCAGCAGCACCCAGGGGGGTAATTCACCCCTCCACTTT.

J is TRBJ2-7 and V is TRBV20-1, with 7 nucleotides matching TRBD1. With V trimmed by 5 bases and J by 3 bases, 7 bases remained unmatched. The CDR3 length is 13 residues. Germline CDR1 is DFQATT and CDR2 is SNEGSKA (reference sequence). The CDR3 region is CSAQTGSLYEQYF. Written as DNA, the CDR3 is TGCAGTGCTCAGACAGGGAGTCTCTACGAGCAGTACTTC.

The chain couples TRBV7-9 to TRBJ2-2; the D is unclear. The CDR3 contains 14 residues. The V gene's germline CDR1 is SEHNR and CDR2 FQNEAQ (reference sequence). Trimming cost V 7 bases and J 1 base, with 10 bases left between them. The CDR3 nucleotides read TGTGCCAGCAAGTCGGTGCGGAACACCGGGGAGCTGTTTTTT. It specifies CASKSVRNTGELFF.

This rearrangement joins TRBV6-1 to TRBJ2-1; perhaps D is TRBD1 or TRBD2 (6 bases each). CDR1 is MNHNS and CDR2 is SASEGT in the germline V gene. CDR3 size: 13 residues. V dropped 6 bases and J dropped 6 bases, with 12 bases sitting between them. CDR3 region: CASSGGPSNEQFF. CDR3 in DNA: TGTGCCAGCAGCGGGGGCCCCTCCAATGAGCAGTTCTTC.

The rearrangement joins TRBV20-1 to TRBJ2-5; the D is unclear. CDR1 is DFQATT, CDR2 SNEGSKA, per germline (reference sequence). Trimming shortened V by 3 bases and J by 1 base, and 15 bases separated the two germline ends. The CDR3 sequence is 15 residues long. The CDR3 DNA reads TGCAGTGCTAGTTCTTATGGTTGGATCCAAGAGACCCAGTACTTC. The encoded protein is CSASSYGWIQETQYF.

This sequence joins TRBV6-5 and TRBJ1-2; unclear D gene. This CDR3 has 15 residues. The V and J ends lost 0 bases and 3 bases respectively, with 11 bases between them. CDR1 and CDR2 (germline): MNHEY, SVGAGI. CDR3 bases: TGTGCCAGCAGTTACTCGCGGCAGGACTACTATGGCTACACCTTC. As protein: CASSYSRQDYYGYTF.

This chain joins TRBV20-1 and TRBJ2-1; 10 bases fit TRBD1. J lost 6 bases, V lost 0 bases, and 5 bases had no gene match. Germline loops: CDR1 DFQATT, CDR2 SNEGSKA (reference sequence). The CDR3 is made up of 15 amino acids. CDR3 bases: TGCAGTGCTAGAGAAAGGACAGGGGGTGTCAATGAGCAGTTCTTC. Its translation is CSARERTGGVNEQFF.

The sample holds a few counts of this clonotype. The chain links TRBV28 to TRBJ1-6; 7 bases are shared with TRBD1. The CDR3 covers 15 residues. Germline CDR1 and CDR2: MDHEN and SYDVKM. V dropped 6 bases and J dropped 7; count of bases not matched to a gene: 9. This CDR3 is CASSPPGQLNSPLHF. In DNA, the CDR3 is TGTGCCAGCAGCCCACCGGGACAGCTGAATTCACCCCTCCACTTT.

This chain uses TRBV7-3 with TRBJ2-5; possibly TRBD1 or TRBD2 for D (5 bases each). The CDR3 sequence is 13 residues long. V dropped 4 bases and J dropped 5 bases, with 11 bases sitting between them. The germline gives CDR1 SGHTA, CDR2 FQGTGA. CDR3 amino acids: CASSYSGTETQYF. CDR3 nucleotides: TGTGCCAGCAGCTATTCAGGGACGGAGACCCAGTACTTC.

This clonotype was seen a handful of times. This CDR3 reads CASSTTGGSNQPQHF. CDR3 coding DNA: TGTGCCAGTAGTACGACAGGGGGTAGCAATCAGCCCCAGCATTTT. The V call is TRBV19, the J call TRBJ1-5, with 9 bases fitting TRBD1. The junction had 1 base not matched to a gene; V was cut back by 4 bases and J by 0 bases. The CDR3 consists of 15 residues. The germline V gene encodes CDR1 LNHDA and CDR2 SQIVND (reference sequence).

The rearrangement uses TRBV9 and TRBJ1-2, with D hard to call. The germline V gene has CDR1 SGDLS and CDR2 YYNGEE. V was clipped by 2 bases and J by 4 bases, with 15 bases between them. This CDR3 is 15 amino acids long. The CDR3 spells CASSVGSQGSYGYTF. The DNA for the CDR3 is TGTGCCAGCAGCGTGGGGAGTCAAGGATCCTATGGCTACACCTTC.

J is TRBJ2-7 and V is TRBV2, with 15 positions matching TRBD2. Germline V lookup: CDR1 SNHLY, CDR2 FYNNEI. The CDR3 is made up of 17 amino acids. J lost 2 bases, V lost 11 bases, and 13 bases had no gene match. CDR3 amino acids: CAGARTSGRAHAYEQYF. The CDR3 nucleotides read TGTGCCGGGGCACGGACTAGCGGGAGGGCCCACGCCTACGAGCAGTACTTC.

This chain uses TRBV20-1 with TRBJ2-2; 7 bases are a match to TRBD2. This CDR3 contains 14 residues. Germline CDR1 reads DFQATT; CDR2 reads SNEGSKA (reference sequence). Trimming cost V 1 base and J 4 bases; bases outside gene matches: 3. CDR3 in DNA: TGCAGTGCTAGAGGCAGGACTAGCACCGGGGAGCTGTTTTTT. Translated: CSARGRTSTGELFF.

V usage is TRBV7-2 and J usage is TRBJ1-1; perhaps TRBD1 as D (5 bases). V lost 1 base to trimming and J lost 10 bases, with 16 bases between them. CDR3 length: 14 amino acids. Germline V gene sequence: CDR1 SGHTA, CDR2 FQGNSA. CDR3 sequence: CASSLGGARQGAFF. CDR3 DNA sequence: TGTGCCAGCAGCTTAGGCGGGGCCCGCCAAGGAGCTTTCTTT. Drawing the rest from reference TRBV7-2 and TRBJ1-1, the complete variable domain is GAGVSQSPSNKVTEKGKDVELRCDPISGHTALYWYRQSLGQGLEFLIYFQGNSAPDKSGLPSDRFSAERTGGSVSTLTIQRTQQEDSAVYLCASSLGGARQGAFFGQGTRLTVV.

CDR3 amino acids: CASSLGLAPLGGTDTQYF. The CDR3, as DNA: TGTGCCAGCAGCCTGGGACTAGCCCCCCTGGGTGGCACAGATACGCAGTATTTT. The chain carries TRBV27 and TRBJ2-3, with 9 nucleotides matching TRBD2. Germline assignment: CDR1 MNHEY and CDR2 SMNVEV (reference sequence). Unmatched junction bases numbered 14, after V lost 6 bases and J lost 1 base. The CDR3 runs to 18 residues.

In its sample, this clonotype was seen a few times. CDR3 in DNA: TGCAGTGCTGCCAGGGGGAACACTGAAGCTTTCTTT. Protein product: CSAARGNTEAFF. The V call is TRBV20-1, the J call TRBJ1-1, with D possibly matching TRBD1 (6 bases). The CDR3 runs to 12 residues. From germline, CDR1 is DFQATT and CDR2 SNEGSKA (reference sequence). The germline V and J ends were trimmed by 5 bases and 1 base, with 8 bases remaining between them.

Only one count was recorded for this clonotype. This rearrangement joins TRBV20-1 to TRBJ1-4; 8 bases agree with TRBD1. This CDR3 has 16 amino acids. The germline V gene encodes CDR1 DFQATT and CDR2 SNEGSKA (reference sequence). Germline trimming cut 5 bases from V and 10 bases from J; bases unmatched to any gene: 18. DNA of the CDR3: TGCAGTGCTGCACCAATGGACAGGGCGGTCCCTGTAAAACTGTTTTTT. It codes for CSAAPMDRAVPVKLFF.

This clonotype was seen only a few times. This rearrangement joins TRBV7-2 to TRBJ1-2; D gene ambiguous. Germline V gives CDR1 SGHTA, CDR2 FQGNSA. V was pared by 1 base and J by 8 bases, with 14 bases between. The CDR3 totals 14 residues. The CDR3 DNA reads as TGTGCCAGCAGCTTAGAGAGGGCTACGGGAGGCTACACCTTC. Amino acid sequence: CASSLERATGGYTF.

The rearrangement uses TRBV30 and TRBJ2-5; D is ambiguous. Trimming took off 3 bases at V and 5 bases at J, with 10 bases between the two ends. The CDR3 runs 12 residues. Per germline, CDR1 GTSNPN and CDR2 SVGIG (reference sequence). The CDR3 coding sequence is TGTGCCTGGAGCCCCCTGGGGGAGACCCAGTACTTC. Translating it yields CAWSPLGETQYF.

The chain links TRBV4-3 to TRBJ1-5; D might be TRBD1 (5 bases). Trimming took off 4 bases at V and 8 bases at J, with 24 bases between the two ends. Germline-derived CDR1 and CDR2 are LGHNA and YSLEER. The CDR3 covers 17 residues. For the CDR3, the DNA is TGCGCCAGCAGCCCTCGGGAAGGCTGGCGGGGGTCAGAGCCCCAGCATTTT. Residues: CASSPREGWRGSEPQHF.

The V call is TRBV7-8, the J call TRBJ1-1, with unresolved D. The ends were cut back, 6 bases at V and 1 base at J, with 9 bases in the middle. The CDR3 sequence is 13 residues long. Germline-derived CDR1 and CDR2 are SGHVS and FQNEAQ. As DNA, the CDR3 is TGTGCCAGCAGGCCCCGGGCGAACACTGAAGCTTTCTTT. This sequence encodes CASRPRANTEAFF.

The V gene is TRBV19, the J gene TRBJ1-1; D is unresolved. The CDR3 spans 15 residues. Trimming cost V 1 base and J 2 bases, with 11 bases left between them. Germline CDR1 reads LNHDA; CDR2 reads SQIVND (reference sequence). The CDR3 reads CASSIVVKGNTEAFF. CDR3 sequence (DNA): TGTGCCAGTAGTATAGTAGTAAAGGGAAACACTGAAGCTTTCTTT.

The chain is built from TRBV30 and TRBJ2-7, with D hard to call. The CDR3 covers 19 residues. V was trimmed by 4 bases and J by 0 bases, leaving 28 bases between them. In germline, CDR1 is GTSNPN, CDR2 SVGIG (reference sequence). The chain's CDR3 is CAWKKARSGIGTSSYEQYF. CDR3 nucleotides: TGTGCCTGGAAAAAAGCCAGGAGTGGGATCGGAACGAGCTCCTACGAGCAGTACTTC.